The 9 T cell receptor beta chains below all came from one sample that was sequenced in a study of cytomegalovirus exposure and HLA in healthy donors. The PCR contained 60 Vbeta and 13 Jbeta primers. Clones were read by immunoSEQ multiplex PCR, and TCRdb kept only the in-frame ones, dropping some. The profile shows 100,000 to 150,000 clones, 65% to 80% of them singletons. Sequences were obtained from PBMCs. These receptors were collected from a male donor in good health and CMV-seropositive.

In DNA form, the CDR3 reads TGTGCCAGCAGCGCCTCTGGGGGAGGGAGCACAGATACGCAGTATTTT. This translates into CASSASGGGSTDTQYF. V is TRBV9 and J is TRBJ2-3; 7 nucleotides match TRBD2. The germline gives CDR1 SGDLS, CDR2 YYNGEE. J was trimmed by 0 bases and V by 3 bases; bases with no gene match: 7. The CDR3 is 16 residues long.

This clone has just a few counts. The rearrangement uses TRBV28 and TRBJ1-6; D uncertain. With 8 bases removed from V and 0 bases from J, the gap between germline ends came to 23 bases. Per germline, CDR1 MDHEN and CDR2 SYDVKM. CDR3 length equals 19 residues. The DNA for the CDR3 is TGTGCCAGCTGTGGCGGGTGGAATAGGCCAAGCTCCTATAATTCACCCCTCCACTTT. As protein: CASCGGWNRPSSYNSPLHF.

In this sample, this clone turned up a few times. The chain couples TRBV5-5 to TRBJ2-5; D might be TRBD1 (6 bases). CDR3 length: 16 residues. The V end was cut by 0 bases, the J end by 4 bases, with 16 bases between. The V gene's germline CDR1 is SGHKS and CDR2 YYEKEE (reference sequence). The CDR3 DNA is TGTGCCAGCAGCTTGGTGGCAGGGGCGGGTGGAGAGACCCAGTACTTC. Residues: CASSLVAGAGGETQYF.

The chain links TRBV19 to TRBJ1-1; TRBD1 matches at 9 bases. Germline trimming cut 4 bases from V and 8 bases from J; bases unmatched to any gene: 8. Germline CDR1 is LNHDA and CDR2 is SQIVND (reference sequence). The CDR3 consists of 14 residues. DNA for the CDR3: TGTGCCAGTAGTACGACAGGGGGTCGGACCGAAGCTTTCTTT. Amino acids: CASSTTGGRTEAFF.

This sequence joins TRBV7-2 and TRBJ2-2, with D perhaps TRBD2 (6 bases). The length of the CDR3 is 16 residues. Deletions cut 2 bases from V and 1 base from J, with 11 bases between. The germline V gene encodes CDR1 SGHTA and CDR2 FQGNSA. The CDR3 nucleotides are TGTGCCAGCAGCTTAACCGGGACTTTGAACACCGGGGAGCTGTTTTTT. This codes for CASSLTGTLNTGELFF.

The chain has TRBV27 and TRBJ1-1; D might be TRBD1 (6 bases). The V gene lost 5 bases and the J gene lost 5 bases, with 18 bases spanning the gap. The CDR3 runs 15 residues. CDR1 is MNHEY and CDR2 is SMNVEV in the germline V gene (reference sequence). CDR3 sequence reads: CASSARNRGGTEAFF. The CDR3 nucleotides are TGTGCCAGCAGTGCAAGGAATAGGGGGGGGACTGAAGCTTTCTTT.

The chain joins TRBV6-5 to TRBJ1-2; tentatively, D is TRBD1 (6 bases). CDR1 is MNHEY and CDR2 is SVGAGI in the germline V gene. The CDR3 is 13 amino acids. The germline V and J ends were trimmed by 6 bases and 3 bases, with 11 bases remaining between them. The CDR3 reads CASRKTGYYGYTF. CDR3 DNA sequence: TGTGCCAGCAGAAAAACAGGGTACTATGGCTACACCTTC.

In DNA, the CDR3 is TGTGCCAGCAATAGCGGGCGGGCCCGAAATCAGCCCCAGCATTTT. It specifies CASNSGRARNQPQHF. The V and J genes are TRBV6-6 and TRBJ1-5; the D is unclear. Trimming cost V 7 bases and J 4 bases, with 17 bases left between them. This CDR3 is 15 amino acids long. Germline CDR1 reads MNHNY; CDR2 reads SVGAGI (reference sequence).

CDR3 residues: CASSLSREGRGYTF. The CDR3 DNA reads as TGTGCCAGCAGTTTATCCAGGGAGGGTAGAGGCTACACCTTC. The J gene is TRBJ1-2, the V gene TRBV28; maybe TRBD1 (5 bases). CDR1 and CDR2 (germline): MDHEN, SYDVKM. CDR3 length equals 14 residues. V lost 1 base and J lost 8, with 14 bases in between.